A selection of T cell receptor beta chains follows, all from one sample in a study of T-cell reconstitution after alpha-beta-depleted transplantation in children. TCRdb called the PCR reads again in MiXCR, with one record for every CDR3 protein. The data contain about 580,000 distinct CDR3 sequences, 27% of them singletons. The source was PBMCs, collected before TCRalphabeta/CD19-depleted stem cell transplant. The receptors come from a boy younger than two with Wiskott-Aldrich syndrome, due to receive a stem cell transplant. Both conserved end residues are part of each CDR3. A D gene is named only where the DNA matches it firmly. Size is stated for part of the rows, as once, few or many counts, or as a class when the clone is expanded.

d_gene,j_gene,v_gene,abundance,CDR3aa,CDR3nt
-,TRBJ1-5,TRBV12-3/TRBV12-4,-,CASRSRTGSNQPQHF,TGTGCCAGCAGATCCCGGACGGGAAGCAATCAGCCCCAGCATTTT
-,TRBJ1-1,TRBV20-1,-,CSANTLNTEAFF,TGCAGTGCTAACACCCTGAACACTGAAGCTTTCTTT
-,TRBJ1-4,TRBV5-1,few,CASSITGRRQANEKLFF,TGCGCCAGCAGCATCACAGGGAGGAGGCAAGCTAATGAAAAACTGTTTTTT
-,TRBJ1-4,TRBV7-2,-,CASSYESRLTHEKLFF,TGTGCCAGCAGCTACGAGTCCAGGCTTACTCATGAAAAACTGTTTTTT
-,TRBJ2-4,TRBV5-1,-,CASSLEGLKNIQYF,TGCGCCAGCAGCTTGGAGGGTCTCAAAAACATTCAGTACTTC
TRBD1,TRBJ1-6,TRBV10-2,-,CASSPYLTGGPTPLHF,TGCGCCAGCAGCCCATACCTTACAGGGGGCCCGACACCCCTCCACTTT
-,TRBJ2-7,TRBV6-5,-,CASSYGKQSYEQYF,TGTGCCAGCAGTTACGGGAAACAGAGCTACGAGCAGTACTTC
-,TRBJ2-2,TRBV28,-,CASSFREAGELFF,TGTGCCAGCAGTTTTCGTGAGGCCGGGGAGCTGTTTTTT
TRBD2,TRBJ2-3,TRBV5-1,few,CASSFLAGVPTDTQYF,TGCGCCAGCAGCTTTTTAGCGGGAGTTCCCACAGATACGCAGTATTTT
-,TRBJ1-6,TRBV3-1,-,CASTLLGGPSDNSPLHF,TGTGCCAGCACCTTACTGGGCGGCCCGTCTGATAATTCACCCCTCCACTTT
TRBD1,TRBJ1-5,TRBV29-1,-,CSVSGTGVQPQHF,TGCAGCGTTTCGGGGACAGGGGTTCAGCCCCAGCATTTT
-,TRBJ2-4,TRBV24-1,few,CATSVANQADIQYF,TGTGCCACCAGTGTCGCCAACCAGGCTGACATTCAGTACTTC
-,TRBJ2-7,TRBV5-1,-,CASSLFIGGIDEQYF,TGCGCCAGCAGCCTCTTCATTGGCGGGATAGACGAGCAGTACTTC
TRBD2,TRBJ2-3,TRBV9,few,CASSVGTSGIADTQYF,TGTGCCAGCAGCGTTGGGACTAGCGGGATTGCAGATACGCAGTATTTT
TRBD2,TRBJ2-2,TRBV28,few,CASSFRGLAGVPGELFF,TGTGCCAGCAGTTTCCGCGGACTAGCGGGAGTCCCCGGGGAGCTGTTTTTT